The sequence of this TCR beta chain was determined in a study of cytomegalovirus exposure and HLA in healthy donors. Across the study: Earlier, almost 120 million unique TCR beta sequences were recovered from some 200 million T cells by an analysis.

13 Jbeta primers and 60 Vbeta primers were used for the PCR. Original methodology: It was a later analysis that counted about 80 million unique TCR beta chains, of which some 9.9 million were shared. TCRdb's table, derived via immunoSEQ multiplex PCR, lists solely in-frame clones and lacks some. V and J calls and clone size are those listed in that table; D and trimming were worked out from the DNA. The repertoire holds approximately 260,000 clones, with 84% as singletons. Note on this clone: Its antigen is not known.

Study-level points and caveats: In a later analysis, 16,951 TCR beta sequences were associated with HLA alleles at 0.05 false discovery rate. Association of a missense DCLRE1C variant with TCR beta V- and J-gene trimming was reported in a later analysis.

CDR1 and CDR2 (germline): SGHTA, FQGTGA. Trimming took 4 bases from V and 0 from J; bases not matched to a gene: 8. CDR3 length equals 19 residues. The sample consisted of PBMCs. This receptor was taken from a woman aged 40 to 50 in good health and CMV-seropositive. V is TRBV7-3 and J is TRBJ2-1; TRBD2 aligns across 14 bases. The CDR3 region is CASSSRGTSGSSSYNEQFF. Here the CDR3 DNA reads TGTGCCAGCAGCTCAAGAGGGACTAGCGGGAGTAGCTCCTACAATGAGCAGTTCTTC.